The entry that follows covers one TCR beta chain sequence. What it binds is unknown. The CDR3 is 14 residues long. The V end was cut by 6 bases, the J end by 3 bases, with 14 bases between. The sample belongs to a study of identical twins. Findings and limits, study-wide: Sequences that were beta out-of-frame showed weaker excess twin sharing. Fewer insertions were carried by abundant cord blood beta clonotypes, but none was seen in memory repertoires.

It was template switching that added a universal primer site, and there were unique molecular identifiers on the cDNA. TCRdb used MiXCR to reprocess the 5' RACE reads, holding one entry per CDR3 protein. This table holds more than 200,000 distinct CDR3 sequences, more than 12% found once. V gene TRBV12-3 or TRBV12-4 combines with J gene TRBJ2-5, with D unresolved. The sequence derives from a woman in her late teens or twenties in good health. The sample comprised memory (CD45RO+) T cells sorted from blood. The DNA for the CDR3 is TGTGCCAGCAGGCCCGTGTGGGCGGAAGAGACCCAGTACTTC. Amino acids: CASRPVWAEETQYF.